This TCR beta chain was profiled in a study of human versus mouse CDR3 diversity and MHC coevolution. The data were produced by immunoSEQ multiplex PCR, yet TCRdb's version contains in-frame clones alone and is incomplete. The repertoire has roughly 80,000 clones, 80% to 95% of them found once; the top ten carry approximately 0.15%. Cells were CD45RO-negative CD62L-positive naive CD4 T cells sorted from PBMCs. Findings and caveats of the study: Human CDR3s averaged more deletions and insertions than mouse CDR3s. Six MHC II alleles selected the human T cells.

On this clone: Its target is unknown.

The CDR3 is made up of 15 amino acids. From germline, CDR1 is SGHDT and CDR2 YYEEEE. V trimming: 4 bases; J trimming: 2 bases; junction bases outside the gene matches: 4. This TCR was recovered from a person between 25 and 75 years old in good health. Specimen: naive CD4+ T cells from blood. Subset meaning: CD45RO-negative CD62L-positive naive CD4 T cells. The chain recombines TRBV5-6 with TRBJ2-1, with 9 positions matching TRBD1. This CDR3 reads CASSRGTGTYNEQFF. The DNA for the CDR3 is TGTGCCAGCAGCCGAGGGACAGGGACCTACAATGAGCAGTTCTTC.